A single sample gave rise to the 5 T cell receptor beta chains below, sequenced in a study of blood T cell repertoires in COVID-19. The protocol was immunoSEQ multiplex PCR, while the TCRdb copy is restricted to in-frame clones and leaves out a portion. The profile covers 250,000 to 300,000 clones, with roughly 93% appearing a single time and about 2.3% taken by the ten largest. The sequencing input was PBMCs or T cells enriched from blood (not recorded which). These receptor sequences come from a woman aged 40 to 50 with acute COVID-19.

This clone was detected a few times. The gene calls are TRBV2 and TRBJ2-5, with 13 bases aligning to TRBD2. The CDR3 runs 17 residues. The germline V gene has CDR1 SNHLY and CDR2 FYNNEI. Unmatched junction bases numbered 11, after V lost 5 bases and J lost 5 bases. CDR3 DNA: TGTGCCAGCAGTTCCCACCGACTAGCGGGGGGAGAGGAGACCCAGTACTTC. This sequence encodes CASSSHRLAGGEETQYF.

The J gene is TRBJ1-6, the V gene TRBV7-6, with 7 bases fitting TRBD1. Trimming cost V 5 bases and J 0 bases; bases outside gene matches: 10. The CDR3 runs to 18 residues. Germline-derived CDR1 and CDR2 are SGHVS and FNYEAQ. CDR3 residues: CASSPRQGPNSYNSPLHF. In DNA, the CDR3 is TGTGCCAGCAGCCCACGACAGGGACCTAACTCCTATAATTCACCCCTCCACTTT. Using reference TRBV7-6 and TRBJ1-6 for the parts outside the CDR3, the full variable domain is GAGVSQSPRYKVTKRGQDVALRCDPISGHVSLYWYRQALGQGPEFLTYFNYEAQQDKSGLPNDRFSAERPEGSISTLTIQRTEQRDSAMYRCASSPRQGPNSYNSPLHFGNGTRLTVT.

This chain links TRBV2 with TRBJ1-1; the match to TRBD1 covers 11 bases. CDR3 length equals 15 residues. V was clipped by 6 bases and J by 1 base; unmatched bases: 4. CDR1 and CDR2 from the germline V gene are SNHLY and FYNNEI. The CDR3, as DNA: TGTGCCAGCAGGCGGACAGGGGGCACGAACACTGAAGCTTTCTTT. Translated, it gives CASRRTGGTNTEAFF.

This clone was counted between two and nine times. The V call is TRBV28, the J call TRBJ1-6; D might be TRBD1 (6 bases). The V gene lost 7 bases and the J gene lost 7 bases, with 11 bases spanning the gap. In germline, CDR1 is MDHEN, CDR2 SYDVKM. This CDR3 is 13 amino acids long. The CDR3 sequence is CASTFTGNSPLHF. DNA of the CDR3: TGTGCCAGCACTTTTACAGGGAATTCACCCCTCCACTTT.

This chain connects TRBV14 to TRBJ2-7; D gene uncertain. V was trimmed by 2 bases and J by 2 bases, leaving 10 bases between them. The CDR3 runs 14 residues. The germline CDR1 and CDR2 sequences are SGHDN and FVKESK. CDR3: CASSQLTMAYEQYF. CDR3 coding DNA: TGTGCCAGCAGCCAACTCACAATGGCCTACGAGCAGTACTTC.